Given below is one TCR beta chain in context. Its antigen is undetermined. The data were obtained in a study of chemoradiotherapy in HPV16-positive cancers. Whole-study results and caveats: For HPV16-positive patients, expanding HPV-responsive T cells associated with longer recurrence-free survival. During treatment, candidate HPV-specific clones and E7-related motifs expanded in tumor.

Repertoires were sampled repeatedly during chemoradiotherapy. Measured with immunoSEQ multiplex PCR; TCRdb has only the in-frame clones, and not every one. The table shows approximately 2,000 clones, with over 80% occurring only once. CDR3 length: 15 amino acids. Trimming left V 3 bases short and J 5 bases short, with 18 bases between. Germline-derived CDR1 and CDR2 are SGHNT and YYREEE (reference sequence). The sequencing used tumor tissue, collected from a patient who underwent chemoradiotherapy. V is TRBV5-4 and J is TRBJ2-7; D might be TRBD1 or TRBD2, each matching 5 bases. This receptor was obtained from a human donor with HPV-associated anogenital cancer. CDR3 loop: CASSSPGTRPDEQYF. CDR3 sequence (DNA): TGTGCCAGCAGCTCCCCCGGGACCCGTCCGGACGAGCAGTACTTC.